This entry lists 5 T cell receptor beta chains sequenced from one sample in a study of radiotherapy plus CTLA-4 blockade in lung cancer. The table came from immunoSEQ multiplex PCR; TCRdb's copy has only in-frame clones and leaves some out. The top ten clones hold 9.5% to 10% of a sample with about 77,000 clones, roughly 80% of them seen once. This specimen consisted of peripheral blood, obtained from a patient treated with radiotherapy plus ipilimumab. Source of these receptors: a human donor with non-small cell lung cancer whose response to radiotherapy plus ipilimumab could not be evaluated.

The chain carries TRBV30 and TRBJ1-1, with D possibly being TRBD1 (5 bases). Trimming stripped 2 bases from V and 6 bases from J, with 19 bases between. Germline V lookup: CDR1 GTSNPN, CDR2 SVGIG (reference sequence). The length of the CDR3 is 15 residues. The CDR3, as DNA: TGTGCCTGGAGTCGAGGAACAGGCCGTCGATCTGAAGCTTTCTTT. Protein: CAWSRGTGRRSEAFF.

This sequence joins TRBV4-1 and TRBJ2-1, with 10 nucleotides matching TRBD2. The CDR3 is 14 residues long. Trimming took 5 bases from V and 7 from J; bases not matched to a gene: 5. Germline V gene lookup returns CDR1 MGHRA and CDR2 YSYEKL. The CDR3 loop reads CASSGLAAGNEQFF. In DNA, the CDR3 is TGCGCCAGCAGCGGACTAGCGGCTGGGAATGAGCAGTTCTTC.

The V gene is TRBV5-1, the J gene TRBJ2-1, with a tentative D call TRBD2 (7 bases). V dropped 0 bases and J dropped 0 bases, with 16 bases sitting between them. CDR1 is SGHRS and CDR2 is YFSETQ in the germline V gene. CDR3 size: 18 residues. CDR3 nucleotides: TGCGCCAGCAGCTTGGCCGGGGCGGGGGCTAGCTCCTACAATGAGCAGTTCTTC. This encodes CASSLAGAGASSYNEQFF. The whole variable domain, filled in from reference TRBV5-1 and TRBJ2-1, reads KAGVTQTPRYLIKTRGQQVTLSCSPISGHRSVSWYQQTPGQGLQFLFEYFSETQRNKGNFPGRFSGRQFSNSRSEMNVSTLELGDSALYLCASSLAGAGASSYNEQFFGPGTRLTVL.

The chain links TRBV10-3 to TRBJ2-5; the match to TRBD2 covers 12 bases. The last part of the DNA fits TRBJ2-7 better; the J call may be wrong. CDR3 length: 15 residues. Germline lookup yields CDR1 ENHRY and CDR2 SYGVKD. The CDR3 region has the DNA TGTGCCATCAGTGAGTCGACTAGCGGGGGCTACGAGCAGTACTTC. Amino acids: CAISESTSGGYEQYF.

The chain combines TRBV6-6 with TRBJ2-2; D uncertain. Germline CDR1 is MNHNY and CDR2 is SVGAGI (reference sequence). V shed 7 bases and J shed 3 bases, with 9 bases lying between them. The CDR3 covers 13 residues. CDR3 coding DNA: TGTGCCAGCACCATGAGTTACACCGGGGAGCTGTTTTTT. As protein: CASTMSYTGELFF.